This T cell receptor (beta chain) was observed in a study of cytomegalovirus exposure and HLA in healthy donors (dated by TCRdb to about 2017). Study-wide context: According to an earlier analysis of a few hundred of the donors, some 170 million T cells yielded 95 million to 140 million unique TCR beta sequences and about 300 Gb of sequence data. An earlier analysis of roughly 580 of the donors used high-throughput TCR beta sequencing to judge whether each TCR beta V gene segment behaved as functional or pseudogenic. To predict cytomegalovirus infection status, the study brought together high-throughput TCR immunosequencing, statistical association of individual TCRs with disease status, and machine learning. Roughly five DR-DQ haplotypes were treated as single units for association and clustering because of strong linkage in the cohort. HLA typing included class I and class II loci at four-digit resolution. The study aimed to test whether signatures of past pathogen exposure could be identified by cataloging public T cell receptors. Every repertoire in the discovery cohort had been generated on one and the same sequencing platform. The study used immunosequencing to profile the T cell repertoires of approximately 640 subjects and linked those repertoires to cytomegalovirus serostatus. An early release that covered roughly 600 HLA-typed donors contained 300 to 350 gigabases of sequencing data and 75 million to 100 million unique TCR sequences. In a later analysis, previously published TCR beta repertoires from several hundred donors were re-analyzed and high-resolution HLA genotyping was added so that TCR occurrence patterns could be studied. Typing coverage varied by locus: about 629-630 donors for A, B, C, DRB1 and DQB1; approximately 560 for DQA1; approximately 570 for DPA1; roughly 450 for DPB1. A later genetic analysis used genome-wide SNP genotypes for about three fifths of the 666 donors, treating that subset as a discovery cohort. Rather than using new phenotypic data, the later analysis identified candidate immune exposures from TCR beta sequences and from how often those sequences occurred across donors. Of the roughly 400 genotyped donors, 81% were placed in the genetic ancestry cluster associated with self-reported Caucasian donors. Donor age, sex, ethnicity and CMV serostatus were compiled alongside the repertoire data. Across 300 to 500 genotyped donors of the cohort, an average of about 200,000 unique TCR beta nucleotide sequences per donor were sequenced, and roughly a sixth of those sequences were non-productive. In addition to the first cohort of hundreds of subjects, a separate validation cohort of under 150 different subjects was used.

Overall study results and their limits: At a false discovery rate of 0.05, a later analysis linked 16,951 TCR beta sequences to specific HLA alleles. The cohort was sequenced for TCR beta chains only, and without alpha or paired-chain data the features that could be detected were limited. A cluster of highly shared sequence variants was judged likely to be a technical artifact of the sequencing pipeline. According to a later analysis, most CMV-associated TCR beta chains appeared to be HLA-restricted, and the HLA associations seemed to be driven largely by CMV exposure. According to a later analysis, TCR association rates differed among HLA loci, with DRB1 alleles showing the most associated TCRs and HLA-C alleles showing the fewest. Correlated functional status among segregating V segments might be attributable to linkage disequilibrium, but an unknown experimental factor could not be ruled out. The authors suggested that the approach could potentially be extended to other disease states and immunological phenotypes. In a later analysis, HLA-associated TCR beta chains were found to be more clonally expanded and to have lower generation probabilities than equally common non-associated chains. Most TCR sequences were observed very rarely across donors, whereas some public TCRs were present in many individuals. A later genetic analysis reported fewer N-insertions in productive TCRs among donors in an Asian-associated ancestry cluster than the approximately 700-donor mean. Presence/absence analyses assumed roughly uniform sequencing depth across donors, an assumption that may not hold. Broadly in line with IMGT annotations, most TCR beta V segments showed up in productive rearrangements about 90% or about 30% of the time in an earlier analysis of roughly 590 of the donors. Because HLA typing was missing for some donors at each locus, association tests included only the typed subset. A few of the identified cytomegalovirus-associated TCR beta chains were confirmed in vitro to be specific for cytomegalovirus antigens. In the study, some 160 TCR beta chains were listed as associated with cytomegalovirus. When HLA alleles, especially DR and DQ, strongly co-occurred, attributing TCR associations to individual alleles was difficult. Because the 87-base-pair reads could not distinguish some IMGT-functional V segments, including TRBV6-2 and TRBV6-3, those segments were excluded. A later analysis reported that several top co-occurrence clusters appeared linked to parvovirus B19, influenza, CMV and Epstein-Barr virus. A further reported finding was that TCR beta sequences accurately predicted the HLA-A and HLA-B alleles for most subjects in the first cohort. In a later genetic analysis, a missense DCLRE1C variant was associated with V-gene and J-gene trimming of TCR beta chains, and the association was replicated in an independent cohort. For the cohort, immune exposure information was limited to CMV serostatus. Because counts were too low, about 18 rarely observed V segments, including chromosome 9 orphons, were excluded from the earlier analysis of roughly 580 of the donors. The classifier was reported to diagnose cytomegalovirus status with high specificity and sensitivity in both the original and validation cohorts.

Including cysteine and phenylalanine, the CDR3 has 13 amino acids. CDR3 DNA only is kept here, 39 bases in frame from base 1. The V and J ends are trimmed by 0 bases and 4 bases, leaving 5 bases between them. According to the germline V gene, CDR1 reads SGDLS and CDR2 reads YYNGEE. In regard to this clone: There is no known antigen for this receptor. Per-base qualities were not stored, and no clone one base away is much larger.

The cohort was made up of 500 to 800 healthy bone marrow donors. Cohort members were all nominally healthy when sampled, although unrecorded immune exposures were likely present. The donor was CMV seronegative and was included in the group of about 400 seronegative cohort members. Each donor provided a peripheral blood sample, and peripheral blood mononuclear cells were used for TCR beta sequencing. Genomic DNA extraction from the blood cell samples was performed with the Qiagen DNeasy Blood Extraction Kit. The library was produced with the immunoSEQ multiplex PCR assay. The multiplex PCR relied on a mix of 60 forward primers for TCR Vbeta segments and 13 reverse primers for TCR Jbeta segments. The CDR3 region of rearranged TCR beta genes was amplified from genomic DNA with a multiplex PCR assay. On the Illumina HiSeq System, the amplified TCR beta libraries were sequenced as 87-base-pair reads. The study's processing was this. A later analysis tallied around 82 million unique TCR beta chains across the 650 to 750 repertoires, and around 10 million of those chains were shared by two or more donors. A nearest-neighbor algorithm error-corrected the raw reads and collapsed the reads into unique sequences, merging closely related sequences to remove PCR and sequencing errors. Alignment of CDR3 sequences to IMGT reference sequences was used to assign V, D and J gene segments. Each retained sequence needed at least a six-nucleotide match to both a V gene segment and a J gene segment. Rearrangements were called productive when the CDR3 lacked stop codons and stayed in frame with V and J; all others were non-productive. CDR3 was defined according to IMGT convention as the region running from the second conserved V-encoded cysteine to the conserved J-encoded phenylalanine. The earlier analysis of around 640 of the donors excluded sequences that lacked an unambiguous match to a single V gene segment. In an earlier analysis of several hundred of the donors, V segments were called functional above 56.7% productive rearrangements and were called segregating when the between-donor standard deviation exceeded 5%. To diagnose cytomegalovirus status from the catalog of TCR beta chain sequences, a statistical classification framework was built. A later analysis assigned V and J genes by comparing TCR nucleotide sequences with IMGT/GENE-DB human TR gene sequences. The TCRdist pipeline was used in a later analysis to assign CDR3 sequences and most-parsimonious VDJ recombination scenarios. In a later analysis, each TCR beta chain was defined by its CDR3 amino acid sequence together with its V-gene family, and reads lacking a unique V-gene family were excluded. As a way to deal with suspected cross-contamination and a sequencing artifact, a later analysis dropped under 600 nucleotide sequences that were highly shared and had low generation probability. In a later analysis, a clonal expansion index for each public chain was calculated from normalized within-repertoire ranks of inferred template counts. Generation probabilities in a later analysis came from a VDJ recombination model fitted to out-of-frame rearrangements, and those results were checked against IGoR. A later analysis scored TCR-TCR, TCR-HLA and TCR-CMV co-occurrence with hypergeometric tests, applying a repertoire-size bias correction to TCR pairs. In a later analysis, false discovery rates were estimated by permuting HLA or CMV assignments 20 times. In a later analysis, co-occurring TCRs were grouped using DBSCAN, and TCRdist sequence similarity was added for clustering within HLA-allele-positive subsets. Repertoires with fewer than 30,000 or more than 120,000 public chains, plus five repertoires with anomalous nucleotide sharing, were excluded from co-occurrence clustering. TCRdb re-hosts the immuneACCESS table, in-frame sequences only. Its copies lack some clones; in the studies checked, an unresolved V gene accounts for under half of them, and the cause for the rest is not known. That table supplies the V and J calls and clone size; D and trimming were determined from the DNA. The sample contains under 110,000 clones, roughly 74% of them found a single time. The ten top clones hold 1.9% of the sample.

Sequenced input: PBMCs. The chain is made from TRBV9 and TRBJ1-5, with the D gene not confidently named. The TCR was taken from a middle-aged woman in good health and CMV-seronegative. The CDR3 protein: CASSVGANQPQHF. The nucleotide sequence is TGTGCCAGCAGCGTAGGAGCTAATCAGCCCCAGCATTTT.